This T cell receptor beta chain was sequenced during a study of shared clonotypes between healthy human individuals. Sequencing used immunoSEQ multiplex PCR; TCRdb keeps in-frame clones, though not all of them. This sample carries approximately 2.5 million clones, approximately 94% of them seen once, and the ten largest clones take 0.36%. Trimming removed 8 bases at V and 5 bases at J, with 19 bases between. Germline CDR1 LNHDA, CDR2 SQIVND (reference sequence). This CDR3 is built from 15 residues. The chain has TRBV19 and TRBJ2-1; tentative D call: TRBD2 (5 bases). Input material: naive CD4+ T cells from PBMCs. Specified subset: CD45RA+ positively selected. This sequence originates from a man between 18 and 29 years old in good health. Some clones in this sample may be carry-over from other donors' samples. The CDR3, as DNA: TGTGCCAGTGGCACCGGGCCCCCGGAGGACAATGAGCAGTTCTTC. It translates to CASGTGPPEDNEQFF. Combining the CDR3 with reference TRBV19 and TRBJ2-1 gives the whole variable domain DGGITQSPKYLFRKEGQNVTLSCEQNLNHDAMYWYRQDPGQGLRLIYYSQIVNDFQKGDIAEGYSVSREKKESFPLTVTSAQKNPTAFYLCASGTGPPEDNEQFFGPGTRLTVL.